Listed here are 13 T cell receptor beta chains from one sample, sequenced in a study of tumor-infiltrating lymphocytes in glioblastoma multiforme. TCRB libraries came from RNA via three nested multiplex PCR rounds. TCRdb analysed the multiplex PCR reads with MiXCR anew, one entry per CDR3 protein. The sample includes about 15,000 distinct CDR3 sequences, over 65% of them seen just once. The sequenced sample consisted of brain tumor tissue. These receptors were taken from a male donor with glioblastoma.

The CDR3 region is CASPAGWTQYF. The CDR3 bases are TGTGCCTCCCCGGCCGGATGGACGCAGTATTTT. The V gene is TRBV6-1, the J gene TRBJ2-3, with no clear D. This CDR3 comprises 11 residues. Germline CDR1 and CDR2: MNHNS and SASEGT. The V end was cut by 11 bases, the J end by 9 bases, with 15 bases between.

The gene calls are TRBV6-5 and TRBJ1-5; 9 nucleotides match TRBD1. CDR3 size: 16 residues. Germline V gene data show CDR1 as MNHEY and CDR2 as SVGAGI. Unmatched junction bases numbered 8, after V lost 2 bases and J lost 6 bases. The CDR3, as DNA: TGTGCCAGCAGTTACAGGTTGGAACAGGGGGCTCAGCCCCAGCATTTT. Its translation: CASSYRLEQGAQPQHF.

This clonotype is medium-sized in the sample. The V gene is TRBV10-2, the J gene TRBJ2-1; 9 bases align to TRBD2. J gave up 4 bases and V 4 bases, and 2 bases lay outside the gene matches. The CDR3 runs to 14 residues. Germline CDR1 reads WSHSY; CDR2 reads SAAADI. CDR3 protein: CASSGSGRYNEQFF. The CDR3 bases are TGCGCCAGCAGTGGAAGCGGGAGGTACAATGAGCAGTTCTTC.

This clonotype has at least ten counts. Just one base apart from a much larger clone, this may be a read error. The chain uses TRBV5-8 and TRBJ1-2; D ambiguous. In germline, CDR1 is SGHTS, CDR2 YDEGEE. Trimming pared 5 bases from V and 5 bases from J, leaving 16 bases between. The CDR3 consists of 14 residues. CDR3 sequence: CASRLPGRLYGYTF. CDR3 DNA: TGTGCCAGCAGACTGCCGGGCAGGCTTTATGGCTACACCTTC.

The chain carries TRBV6-2 or TRBV6-3 and TRBJ2-7; 11 bases line up with TRBD2. The CDR3 runs 14 residues. The germline gives CDR1 MNHEY, CDR2 SVGEGT. V lost 7 bases to trimming and J lost 7 bases; unmatched junction nucleotides: 9. CDR3 protein: CASTRLAGSGEQYF. CDR3 coding DNA: TGTGCCAGCACCAGACTAGCGGGATCAGGAGAGCAGTACTTC.

Concerning this clonotype: The conserved final phenylalanine or tryptophan is absent from the CDR3, which likely points to a read error. V is TRBV6-1 and J is TRBJ2-5; D tentatively fits TRBD1 or TRBD2 (5 bases each). The germline CDR1 and CDR2 sequences are MNHNS and SASEGT. The CDR3 spans 15 residues. CDR3 DNA: TGTGTCAGCAGTCACACCGGGACGGTACAAGAGACCCAGTACCTC. The encoded protein is CVSSHTGTVQETQYL.

Within the sample, this clonotype is medium-sized. The V gene is TRBV20-1, the J gene TRBJ1-1; 7 nucleotides align to TRBD1. V lost 4 bases to trimming and J lost 6 bases; unmatched junction nucleotides: 8. This CDR3 region has 13 residues. CDR1 and CDR2 from the germline V gene are DFQATT and SNEGSKA (reference sequence). This CDR3 is CSATGQGGPEAFF. The CDR3 DNA reads as TGCAGTGCTACTGGGCAGGGGGGACCTGAAGCTTTCTTT.

This clonotype is large by share. The chain couples TRBV5-1 to TRBJ2-3; D ambiguous. This CDR3 contains 14 residues. Trimming removed 4 bases at V and 2 bases at J, with 11 bases between. Germline V gene data show CDR1 as SGHRS and CDR2 as YFSETQ. The CDR3 loop reads CASSQDRHTDTQYF. The CDR3 nucleotides read TGCGCCAGCAGCCAGGACCGACACACAGATACGCAGTATTTT.

Comments on this clonotype: A read error may account for a junction end that differs from germline. The chain links TRBV11-1 to TRBJ2-3; 9 bases are shared with TRBD2. CDR1 and CDR2 from the germline V gene are SGHAT and FQDESV (reference sequence). This CDR3 has 16 amino acids. In nucleotides, the CDR3 is TGTGCCAGCGGCTTAGGGCTAGCGGGGAGTACAGATACGCAGTATTTT. Translation: CASGLGLAGSTDTQYF.

With regard to this clonotype: A read error may be the cause here, since a much bigger clone is one base away. The J gene is TRBJ1-1, the V gene TRBV11-1; D call uncertain. The CDR3 has 15 amino acids. Germline V gives CDR1 SGHAT, CDR2 FQDESV (reference sequence). Deletions cut 10 bases from V and 1 base from J, with 19 bases between. DNA of the CDR3: TGTGCCATCAGTGAGGGAGACTTTAGGAACACTGAAGCTTTCTTT. Translation: CAISEGDFRNTEAFF. The full variable domain, in which reference TRBV11-1 and TRBJ1-1 provide the parts outside the CDR3, is EAEVAQSPRYKITEKSQAVAFWCDPISGHATLYWYRQILGQGPELLVQFQDESVVDDSQLPKDRFSAERLKGVDSTLKIQPAELGDSAMYLCAISEGDFRNTEAFFGQGTRLTVV.

The V and J genes are TRBV10-3 and TRBJ1-5; perhaps TRBD1 as D (6 bases). Germline V CDR1 and CDR2: ENHRY, SYGVKD. The CDR3 sequence is 14 residues long. V was clipped by 5 bases and J by 7 bases, with 15 bases between them. CDR3 loop: CAISTGRVEQPQHF. CDR3 nucleotide sequence: TGTGCCATCAGTACAGGGAGAGTTGAACAGCCCCAGCATTTT.

This clonotype was detected only a few times. The chain uses TRBV6-1 and TRBJ2-5; TRBD1 agrees at 8 bases. From germline, CDR1 is MNHNS and CDR2 SASEGT. Trimming at V came to 0 bases and at J to 7 bases, leaving 7 bases not matched to a gene. This CDR3 is built from 15 residues. The CDR3 DNA reads as TGTGCCAGCAGTGAAGCTGCAGGGGGCGAGGGGACCCAGTACTTC. This gives the protein CASSEAAGGEGTQYF.

About this clonotype itself: One junction end disagrees with the germline gene, perhaps due to a read error. The chain combines TRBV11-2 with TRBJ1-1; possibly TRBD1 for D (6 bases). Germline CDR1 and CDR2: SGHAT and FQNNGV. The CDR3 is made up of 14 amino acids. The CDR3 loop reads CASSLGTVNTETFF. In DNA, the CDR3 is TGTGCCAGCAGCTTAGGGACAGTGAACACTGAAACTTTCTTT. The full variable domain, in which reference TRBV11-2 and TRBJ1-1 provide the parts outside the CDR3, is EAGVAQSPRYKIIEKRQSVAFWCNPISGHATLYWYQQILGQGPKLLIQFQNNGVVDDSQLPKDRFSAERLKGVDSTLKIQPAKLEDSAVYLCASSLGTVNTETFFGQGTRLTVV.